Listed below are T cell receptor beta chains from one sample, sequenced in a study of cytomegalovirus exposure and HLA in healthy donors. Sequencing was performed with immunoSEQ multiplex PCR; in TCRdb, only in-frame clones are kept and a portion is missing. The sample yields 75,000 to 100,000 clones, about three quarters seen once. Sequencing was performed on PBMCs. The receptors originated from a man aged 35-49 years in good health and CMV-seronegative. CDR3s include the opening cysteine and the closing phenylalanine or tryptophan. A D gene is named only where the DNA matches it firmly. Clone size is given for some rows only: seen once, a few or many times, or a class if the clone is expanded.

V gene	clone size	D gene	J gene	CDR3 DNA	CDR3 protein
TRBV4-1	NA	TRBD1	TRBJ1-4	TGCGCCAGCAGCGCCCGGGACAGGGACGGAAATGAAAAACTGTTTTTT	CASSARDRDGNEKLFF
TRBV6-6	few	NA	TRBJ1-2	TGTGCCAGTTCCGGAGTTAACTATGGCTACACCTTC	CASSGVNYGYTF
TRBV7-9	NA	NA	TRBJ2-2	TGTGCCAGCAGCTTAGTATTCCGGGGCACCGGGGAGCTGTTTTTT	CASSLVFRGTGELFF
TRBV5-5	NA	NA	TRBJ1-1	TGTGCCAGCAGCTTGGCCTTTATAAGGGCGGGAACTGAAGCTTTCTTT	CASSLAFIRAGTEAFF
TRBV5-4	few	TRBD1	TRBJ2-7	TGTGCCAGCAGGCCACAGGGGTTAGCCTACGAGCAGTACTTC	CASRPQGLAYEQYF
TRBV10-3	NA	NA	TRBJ2-1	TGTGCCATCGGGGGCGACCACTCCTACAATGAGCAGTTCTTC	CAIGGDHSYNEQFF
TRBV7-9	NA	NA	TRBJ1-2	TGTGCCAGCAGCTTATCAGGGTATTTTGGCTACACCTTC	CASSLSGYFGYTF
TRBV9	NA	NA	TRBJ2-3	TGTGCCAGCAGCGAGCGTAGCACAGATACGCAGTATTTT	CASSERSTDTQYF
TRBV27	NA	NA	TRBJ2-5	TGTGCCAGCAGTCCCCGCAGGGGACGAGAGACCCAGTACTTC	CASSPRRGRETQYF
TRBV5-1	NA	TRBD1	TRBJ2-3	TGCGCCAGCAGGACCGGGACAGGCGGTTCTTCAGATACGCAGTATTTT	CASRTGTGGSSDTQYF
TRBV7-2	once	NA	TRBJ1-1	TGTGCCAGCAGCAAAGAGCGGGCAGGGATGGGCACTGAAGCTTTCTTT	CASSKERAGMGTEAFF
TRBV6-1	few	TRBD2	TRBJ2-5	TGTGCCAGCAGTGAACTAGCGGGGGGGTGGGAGACCCAGTACTTC	CASSELAGGWETQYF
TRBV27	NA	TRBD1	TRBJ2-7	TGTGCCAGCAGTCCTTTCCTAGGACAGGTTAGAACCTTGAGCTCCTACGAGCAGTACTTC	CASSPFLGQVRTLSSYEQYF
TRBV4-1	NA	NA	TRBJ2-5	TGCGCCAGCAGCCAAGCCTACGCAGGGGAGACCCAGTACTTC	CASSQAYAGETQYF
TRBV4-1	NA	TRBD1	TRBJ2-7	TGCGCCAGCAGCCAAGACGGGACAGGTTTTACCTACGAGCAGTACTTC	CASSQDGTGFTYEQYF
TRBV5-5	few	NA	TRBJ1-1	TGTGCCAGCAGCTTGTGGTCTATAGGAGGGTGGGCTTTCTTT	CASSLWSIGGWAFF
TRBV9	NA	NA	TRBJ2-7	TGTGCCAGCAGCGTAGACTCCATCGGCTACGAGCAGTACTTC	CASSVDSIGYEQYF
TRBV6-1	few	NA	TRBJ2-7	TGTGCCAGCAGGGGGGACACCTACGAGCAGTACTTC	CASRGDTYEQYF
TRBV30	once	NA	TRBJ1-6	TGTGCCTGGAGTGTACTAGGGCCCTATAATTCACCCCTCCACTTT	CAWSVLGPYNSPLHF
TRBV4-1	NA	NA	TRBJ2-3	TGCGCCAGCAGCCAGCTAACAGGGTACACAGATACGCAGTATTTT	CASSQLTGYTDTQYF
TRBV13	NA	NA	TRBJ2-3	TGTGCCAGCAGCTTGCGGGTAGCGGAAAGTACAGATACGCAGTATTTT	CASSLRVAESTDTQYF
TRBV28	NA	TRBD1	TRBJ2-5	TGTGCCAGCAGTTTATGGGACAGGAACCAAGAGACCCAGTACTTC	CASSLWDRNQETQYF